The 13 T cell receptor beta chains below were found in one sample sequenced in a study of tissue T cells after allogeneic stem cell transplantation. TCRdb's copy holds only in-frame clones and misses some; the assay was immunoSEQ multiplex PCR. The table lists about 1,400 clones, less than 90% of them singletons. The sample consisted of esophageal tissue, taken at autopsy. The receptors were sampled from a male patient aged 40-70 years with steroid-refractory graft-versus-host disease after an allogeneic stem cell transplant. Some T cells may possibly be graft donor cells.

The rearrangement uses TRBV9 and TRBJ2-1, with D hard to call. This CDR3 spans 12 amino acids. Trimming took 5 bases from V and 4 from J, leaving 7 bases between them. Germline CDR1 SGDLS, CDR2 YYNGEE. This CDR3 is CASSNDYNEQFF. The CDR3 DNA follows: TGTGCCAGCAGTAACGATTACAATGAGCAGTTCTTC.

The chain carries TRBV5-6 and TRBJ2-2, with TRBD1 matching over 10 bases. V lost 1 base to trimming and J lost 3 bases; unmatched junction nucleotides: 6. The length of the CDR3 is 17 residues. Germline V gives CDR1 SGHDT, CDR2 YYEEEE. The CDR3 nucleotides are TGTGCCAGCAGCTTGCTAATCGGACAGGGGGACACCGGGGAGCTGTTTTTT. This translates into CASSLLIGQGDTGELFF.

V and J are TRBV7-2 and TRBJ2-3; D not certain. V lost 1 base and J 8 bases, leaving 7 bases between the germline ends. CDR3 length equals 12 residues. Germline-derived CDR1 and CDR2 are SGHTA and FQGNSA. DNA for the CDR3: TGTGCCAGCAGCTTAGGGTTAGGTACGCAGTATTTT. This codes for CASSLGLGTQYF.

V gene TRBV13 combines with J gene TRBJ2-2; 11 nucleotides agree with TRBD2. Germline CDR1 is PRHDT and CDR2 is FYEKMQ (reference sequence). The CDR3 is 17 amino acids. The trim removed 5 bases at V and 4 bases at J, leaving 9 bases unmatched. This CDR3 reads CASSTYVAGGRTGELFF. CDR3 nucleotides: TGTGCCAGCAGCACCTATGTAGCGGGGGGGCGCACCGGGGAGCTGTTTTTT.

This clone was picked up a small number of times. Other nucleotide sequences from this sample produce the same CDR3. The V call is TRBV14, the J call TRBJ1-2; D remains ambiguous. Germline values: CDR1 SGHDN, CDR2 FVKESK. Trimming stripped 2 bases from V and 4 bases from J, with 8 bases between. The CDR3 contains 13 residues. The CDR3 reads CASSQTELYGYTF. CDR3 sequence (DNA): TGTGCCAGCAGCCAAACTGAGCTCTATGGCTACACCTTC.

This clone was counted only a few times. The V and J genes are TRBV6-2 or TRBV6-3 and TRBJ1-1; TRBD1 is a possible D gene (5 bases). The ends were cut back, 2 bases at V and 1 base at J, with 11 bases in the middle. CDR1 MNHEY and CDR2 SVGEGT come from the germline V gene. The CDR3 extends over 15 amino acids. The CDR3 loop is CASSYPFGGNTEAFF. In DNA form, the CDR3 reads TGTGCCAGCAGTTACCCATTTGGGGGGAACACTGAAGCTTTCTTT.

The rearrangement links TRBV11-2 to TRBJ2-7; the match to TRBD1 covers 9 bases. This CDR3 spans 15 amino acids. Germline loops: CDR1 SGHAT, CDR2 FQNNGV. V shed 6 bases, J shed 0 bases, and the junction held 6 bases outside the gene matches. The CDR3 loop is CASREDRGLSYEQYF. The DNA for the CDR3 is TGTGCCAGCAGAGAGGACAGGGGTCTCTCCTACGAGCAGTACTTC.

This chain connects TRBV9 to TRBJ2-3; the D call may be TRBD1 or TRBD2 (6 bases each). Deletions cut 7 bases from V and 5 bases from J, with 17 bases between. From germline, CDR1 is SGDLS and CDR2 YYNGEE. The CDR3 extends over 14 amino acids. CDR3 protein: CASGPGGLGDTQYF. In DNA form, the CDR3 reads TGTGCCAGCGGCCCTGGGGGGCTGGGAGATACGCAGTATTTT.

The sample holds one count of this clone. The V gene is TRBV6-5, the J gene TRBJ2-7; D gene unclear. The germline gives CDR1 MNHEY, CDR2 SVGAGI. V shed 8 bases and J shed 1 base, with 15 bases lying between them. The CDR3 runs 14 residues. The CDR3 spells CASFESYESYEQYF. CDR3 DNA: TGTGCCAGCTTTGAAAGTTACGAGTCCTACGAGCAGTACTTC.

About this clone itself: Germline and junction disagree at one end, which may indicate a read error. The chain couples TRBV10-3 to TRBJ1-1; the D gene is possibly TRBD1 (6 bases). From germline, CDR1 is ENHRY and CDR2 SYGVKD. This CDR3 is built from 14 residues. CDR3 in amino acids: CALREGDMNTEAFF. CDR3 bases: TGTGCCCTCAGGGAGGGGGATATGAACACTGAAGCTTTCTTT.

The CDR3 spells CASSPSGTGEYEQYF. CDR3 sequence (DNA): TGTGCCAGCAGCCCTTCCGGGACAGGGGAGTACGAGCAGTACTTC. V and J are TRBV3-1 (or the pseudogene TRBV3-2) and TRBJ2-7; TRBD1 matches at 10 bases. Germline trimming cut 4 bases from V and 4 bases from J; bases unmatched to any gene: 7. Germline values: CDR1 LGHDT, CDR2 YNNKEL (reference sequence). The CDR3 is 15 amino acids.

The chain carries TRBV7-2 and TRBJ2-1, with 9 bases fitting TRBD2. V lost 2 bases, J lost 5 bases, and 4 bases stayed unmatched. Germline V gene sequence: CDR1 SGHTA, CDR2 FQGNSA. CDR3 length equals 15 residues. The CDR3 reads CASSLTSGRHNEQFF. The CDR3 DNA sequence: TGTGCCAGCAGCTTAACTAGCGGGCGCCACAATGAGCAGTTCTTC.

This chain links TRBV4-3 with TRBJ2-7; maybe TRBD1 (6 bases). Trimming shortened V by 4 bases and J by 4 bases, and 8 bases separated the two germline ends. In germline, CDR1 is LGHNA, CDR2 YSLEER. The CDR3 totals 12 residues. The CDR3 DNA reads TGCGCCAGCAGCCTCGACAGGTACGAGCAGTACTTC. Translated, it gives CASSLDRYEQYF.